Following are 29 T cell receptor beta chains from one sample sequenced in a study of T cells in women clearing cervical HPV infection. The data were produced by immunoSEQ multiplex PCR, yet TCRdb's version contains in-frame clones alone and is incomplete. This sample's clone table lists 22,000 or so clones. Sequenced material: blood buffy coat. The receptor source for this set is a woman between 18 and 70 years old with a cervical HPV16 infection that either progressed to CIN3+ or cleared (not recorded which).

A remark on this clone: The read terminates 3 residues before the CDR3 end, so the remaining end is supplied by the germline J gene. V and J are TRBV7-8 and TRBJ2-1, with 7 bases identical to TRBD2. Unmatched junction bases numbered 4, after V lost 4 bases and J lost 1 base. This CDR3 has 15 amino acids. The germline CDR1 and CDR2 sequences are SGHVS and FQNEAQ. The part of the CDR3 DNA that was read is TGTGCCAGCAGCTCGAGCGGGGTATCCTACAATGAG. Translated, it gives CASSSSGVSYNE. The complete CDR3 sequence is CASSSSGVSYNEQFF.

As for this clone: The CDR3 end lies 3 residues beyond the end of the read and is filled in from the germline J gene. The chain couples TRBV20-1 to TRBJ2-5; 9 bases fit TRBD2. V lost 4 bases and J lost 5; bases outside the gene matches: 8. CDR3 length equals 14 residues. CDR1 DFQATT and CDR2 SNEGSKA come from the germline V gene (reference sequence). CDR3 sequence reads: CSATREGVGETQYF. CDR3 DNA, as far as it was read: TGCAGTGCTACGCGGGAGGGAGTAGGGGAGACC.

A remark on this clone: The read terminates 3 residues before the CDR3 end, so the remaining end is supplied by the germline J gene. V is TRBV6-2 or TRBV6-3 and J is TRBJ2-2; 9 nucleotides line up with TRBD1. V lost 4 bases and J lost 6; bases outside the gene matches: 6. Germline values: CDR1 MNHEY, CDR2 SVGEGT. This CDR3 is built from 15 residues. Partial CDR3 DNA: TGTGCCAGCAGTTCCAACAGGGGGCTTCCCGGGGAG. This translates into CASSSNRGLPGE. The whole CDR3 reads CASSSNRGLPGELFF.

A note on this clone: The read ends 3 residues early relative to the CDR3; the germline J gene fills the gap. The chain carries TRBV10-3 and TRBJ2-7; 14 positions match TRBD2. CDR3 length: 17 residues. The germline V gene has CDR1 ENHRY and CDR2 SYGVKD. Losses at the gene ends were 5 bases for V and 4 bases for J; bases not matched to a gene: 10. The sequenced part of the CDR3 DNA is TGTGCCATCAGTAAGGGACTAGCGGGAGCCATGAGGTACGAG. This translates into CAISKGLAGAMRYE. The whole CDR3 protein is CAISKGLAGAMRYEQYF.

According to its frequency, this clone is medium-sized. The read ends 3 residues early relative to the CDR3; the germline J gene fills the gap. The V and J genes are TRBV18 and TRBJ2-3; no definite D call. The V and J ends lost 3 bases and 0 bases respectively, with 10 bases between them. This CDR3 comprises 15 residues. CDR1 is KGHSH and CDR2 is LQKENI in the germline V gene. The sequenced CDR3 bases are TGTGCCAGCTCACCCCTAGAAGGCAGCACAGATACG. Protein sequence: CASSPLEGSTDT. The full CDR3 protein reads CASSPLEGSTDTQYF.

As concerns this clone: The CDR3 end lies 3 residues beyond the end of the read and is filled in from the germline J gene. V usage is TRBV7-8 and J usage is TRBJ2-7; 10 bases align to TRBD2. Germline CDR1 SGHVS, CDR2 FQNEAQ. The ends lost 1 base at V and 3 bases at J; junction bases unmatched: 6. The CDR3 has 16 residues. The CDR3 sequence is CASSLVIAGGNYEQYF. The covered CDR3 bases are TGTGCCAGCAGCTTAGTCATAGCGGGAGGAAACTACGAG.

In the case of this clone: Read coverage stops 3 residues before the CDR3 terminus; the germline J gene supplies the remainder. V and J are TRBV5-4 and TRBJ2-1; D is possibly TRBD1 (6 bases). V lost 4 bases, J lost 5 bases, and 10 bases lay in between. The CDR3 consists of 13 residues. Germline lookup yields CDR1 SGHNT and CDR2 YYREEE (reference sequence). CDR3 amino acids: CASSLWDNNEQFF. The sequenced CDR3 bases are TGTGCCAGCAGCCTTTGGGACAACAATGAG. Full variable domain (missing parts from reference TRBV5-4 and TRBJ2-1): ETGVTQSPTHLIKTRGQQVTLRCSSQSGHNTVSWYQQALGQGPQFIFQYYREEENGRGNFPPRFSGLQFPNYSSELNVNALELDDSALYLCASSLWDNNEQFFGPGTRLTVL.

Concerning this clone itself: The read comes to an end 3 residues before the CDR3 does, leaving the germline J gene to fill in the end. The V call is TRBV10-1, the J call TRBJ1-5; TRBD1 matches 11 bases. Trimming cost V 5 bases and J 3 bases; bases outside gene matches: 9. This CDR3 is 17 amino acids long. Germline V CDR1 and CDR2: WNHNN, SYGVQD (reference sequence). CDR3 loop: CASSPGTGGRDNQPQHF. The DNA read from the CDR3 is TGCGCCAGCAGTCCCGGGACAGGGGGACGCGACAATCAGCCC.

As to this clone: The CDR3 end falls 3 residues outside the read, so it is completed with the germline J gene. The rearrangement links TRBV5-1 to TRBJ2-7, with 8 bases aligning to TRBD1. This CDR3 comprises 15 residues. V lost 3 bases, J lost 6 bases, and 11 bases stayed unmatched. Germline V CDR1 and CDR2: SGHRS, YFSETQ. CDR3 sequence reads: CASSWVAQGDGEQYF. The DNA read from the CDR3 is TGCGCCAGCAGCTGGGTTGCACAGGGGGACGGCGAG.

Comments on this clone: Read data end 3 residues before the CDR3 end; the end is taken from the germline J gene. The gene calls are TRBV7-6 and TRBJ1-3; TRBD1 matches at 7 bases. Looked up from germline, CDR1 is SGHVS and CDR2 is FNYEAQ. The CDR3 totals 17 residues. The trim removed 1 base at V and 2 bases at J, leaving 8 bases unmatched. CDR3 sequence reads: CASSLVPGQGAGNTIYF. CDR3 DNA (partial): TGTGCCAGCAGCTTAGTACCTGGGCAGGGGGCTGGAAACACC. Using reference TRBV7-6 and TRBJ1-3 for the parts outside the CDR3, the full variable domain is GAGVSQSPRYKVTKRGQDVALRCDPISGHVSLYWYRQALGQGPEFLTYFNYEAQQDKSGLPNDRFSAERPEGSISTLTIQRTEQRDSAMYRCASSLVPGQGAGNTIYFGEGSWLTVV.

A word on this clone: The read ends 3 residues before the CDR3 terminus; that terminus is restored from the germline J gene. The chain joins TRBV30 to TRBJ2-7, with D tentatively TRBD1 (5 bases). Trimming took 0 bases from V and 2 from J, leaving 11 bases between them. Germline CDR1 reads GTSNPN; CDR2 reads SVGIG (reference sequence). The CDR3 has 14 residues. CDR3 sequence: CAWSVPGPTYEQYF. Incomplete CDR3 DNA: TGTGCCTGGAGTGTTCCAGGGCCTACCTACGAG. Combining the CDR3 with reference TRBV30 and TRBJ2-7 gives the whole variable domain SQTIHQWPATLVQPVGSPLSLECTVEGTSNPNLYWYRQAAGRGLQLLFYSVGIGQISSEVPQNLSASRPQDRQFILSSKKLLLSDSGFYLCAWSVPGPTYEQYFGPGTRLTVT.

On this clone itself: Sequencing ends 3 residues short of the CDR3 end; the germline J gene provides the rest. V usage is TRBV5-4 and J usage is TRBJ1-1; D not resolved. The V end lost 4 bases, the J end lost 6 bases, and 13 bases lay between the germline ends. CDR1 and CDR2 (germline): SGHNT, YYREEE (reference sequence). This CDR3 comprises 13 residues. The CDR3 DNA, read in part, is TGTGCCAGCAGCACGGCGGGGTCCCCTGAA. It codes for CASSTAGSPE. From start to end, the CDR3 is CASSTAGSPEAFF.

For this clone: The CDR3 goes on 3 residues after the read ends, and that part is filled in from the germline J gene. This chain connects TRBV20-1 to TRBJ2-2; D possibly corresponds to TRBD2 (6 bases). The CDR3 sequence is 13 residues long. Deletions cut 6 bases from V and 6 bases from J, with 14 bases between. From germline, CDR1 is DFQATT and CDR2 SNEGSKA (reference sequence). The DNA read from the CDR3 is TGCAGTGCACGAGCGGGTGGGGCCGGGGAG. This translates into CSARAGGAGE. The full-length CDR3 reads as CSARAGGAGELFF.

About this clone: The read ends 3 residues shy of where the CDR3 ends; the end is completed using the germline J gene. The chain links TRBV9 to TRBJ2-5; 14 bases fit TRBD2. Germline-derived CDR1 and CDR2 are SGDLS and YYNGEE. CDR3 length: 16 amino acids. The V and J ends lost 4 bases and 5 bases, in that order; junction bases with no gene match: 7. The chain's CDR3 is CASSKGLAGAFETQYF. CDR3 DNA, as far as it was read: TGTGCCAGCAGCAAGGGACTAGCGGGAGCGTTCGAGACC.

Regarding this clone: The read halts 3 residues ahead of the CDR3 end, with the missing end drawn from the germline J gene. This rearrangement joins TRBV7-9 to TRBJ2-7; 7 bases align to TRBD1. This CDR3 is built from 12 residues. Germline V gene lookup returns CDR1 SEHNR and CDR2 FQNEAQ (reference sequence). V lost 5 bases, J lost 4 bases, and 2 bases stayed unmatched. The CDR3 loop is CASSLQGYEQYF. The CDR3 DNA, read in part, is TGTGCCAGCAGCCTACAGGGGTACGAG.

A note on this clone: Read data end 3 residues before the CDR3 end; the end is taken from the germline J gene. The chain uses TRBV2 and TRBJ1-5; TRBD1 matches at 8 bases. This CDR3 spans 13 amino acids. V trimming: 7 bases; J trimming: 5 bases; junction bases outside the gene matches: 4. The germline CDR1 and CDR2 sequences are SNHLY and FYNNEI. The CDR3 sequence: CASNSGGDQPQHF. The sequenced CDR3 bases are TGTGCCAGCAACTCAGGGGGCGATCAGCCC. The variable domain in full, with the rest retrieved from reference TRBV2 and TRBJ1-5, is EPEVTQTPSHQVTQMGQEVILRCVPISNHLYFYWYRQILGQKVEFLVSFYNNEISEKSEIFDDQFSVERPDGSNFTLKIRSTKLEDSAMYFCASNSGGDQPQHFGDGTRLSIL.

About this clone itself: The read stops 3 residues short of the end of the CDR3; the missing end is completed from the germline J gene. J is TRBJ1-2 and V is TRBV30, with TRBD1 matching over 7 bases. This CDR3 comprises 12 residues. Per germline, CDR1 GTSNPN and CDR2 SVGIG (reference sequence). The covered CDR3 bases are TGTGCCTGGAGTGTAGGGGGCACGGGC. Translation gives CAWSVGGTG. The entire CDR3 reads CAWSVGGTGYTF. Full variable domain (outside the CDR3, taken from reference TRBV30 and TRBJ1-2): SQTIHQWPATLVQPVGSPLSLECTVEGTSNPNLYWYRQAAGRGLQLLFYSVGIGQISSEVPQNLSASRPQDRQFILSSKKLLLSDSGFYLCAWSVGGTGYTFGSGTRLTVV.

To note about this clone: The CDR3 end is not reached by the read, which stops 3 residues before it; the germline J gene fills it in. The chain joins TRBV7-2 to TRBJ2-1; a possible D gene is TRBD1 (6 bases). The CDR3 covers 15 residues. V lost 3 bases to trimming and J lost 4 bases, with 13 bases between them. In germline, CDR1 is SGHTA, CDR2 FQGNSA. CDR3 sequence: CASSFDRSPYNEQFF. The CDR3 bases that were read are TGTGCCAGCAGCTTCGACAGGTCGCCTTACAATGAG.

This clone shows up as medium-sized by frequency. The sequenced part of the CDR3 DNA is TGTGCCAGTAGTATAGATGTAGCGGGAGGTCAAAACATT. Protein sequence: CASSIDVAGGQNI. The entire CDR3 protein is CASSIDVAGGQNIQYF. The V gene is TRBV19, the J gene TRBJ2-4; 10 bases fit TRBD2. The read gets to within 3 residues of the CDR3 end, and the germline J gene fills in the rest. The CDR3 has 16 amino acids. V dropped 0 bases and J dropped 5; count of bases not matched to a gene: 4. Germline V gives CDR1 LNHDA, CDR2 SQIVND (reference sequence).

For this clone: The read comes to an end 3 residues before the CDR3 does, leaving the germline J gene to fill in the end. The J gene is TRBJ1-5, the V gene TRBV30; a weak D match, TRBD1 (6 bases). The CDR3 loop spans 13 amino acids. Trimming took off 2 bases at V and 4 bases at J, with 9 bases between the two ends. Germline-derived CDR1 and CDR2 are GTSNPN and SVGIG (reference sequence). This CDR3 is CAWSPQGNQPQHF. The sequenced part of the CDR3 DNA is TGTGCCTGGAGTCCCCAGGGGAATCAGCCC.

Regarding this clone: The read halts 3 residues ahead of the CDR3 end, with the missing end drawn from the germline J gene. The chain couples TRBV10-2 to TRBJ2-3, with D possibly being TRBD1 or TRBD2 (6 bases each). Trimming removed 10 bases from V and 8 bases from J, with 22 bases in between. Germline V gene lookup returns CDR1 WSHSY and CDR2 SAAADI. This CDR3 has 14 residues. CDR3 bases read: TGCGCCACAGGGGTAGCGAGGAGGGGAGGTACG. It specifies CATGVARRGGT. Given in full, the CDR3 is CATGVARRGGTQYF.

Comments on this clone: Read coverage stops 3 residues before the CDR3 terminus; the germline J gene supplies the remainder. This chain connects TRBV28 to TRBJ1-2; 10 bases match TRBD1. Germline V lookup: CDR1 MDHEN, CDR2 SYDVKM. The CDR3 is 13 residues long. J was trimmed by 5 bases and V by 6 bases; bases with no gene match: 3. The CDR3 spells CASSEGQGYGYTF. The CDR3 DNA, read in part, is TGTGCCAGCAGCGAGGGACAGGGGTATGGC.

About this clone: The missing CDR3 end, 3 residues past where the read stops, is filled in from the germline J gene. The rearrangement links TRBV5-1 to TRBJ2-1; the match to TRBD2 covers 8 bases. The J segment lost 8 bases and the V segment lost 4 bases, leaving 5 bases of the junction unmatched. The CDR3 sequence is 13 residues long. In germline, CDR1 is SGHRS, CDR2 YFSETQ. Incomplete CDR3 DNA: TGCGCCAGCAGCGCACTAGCGGAGGATGAG. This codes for CASSALAEDE. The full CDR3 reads CASSALAEDEQFF.

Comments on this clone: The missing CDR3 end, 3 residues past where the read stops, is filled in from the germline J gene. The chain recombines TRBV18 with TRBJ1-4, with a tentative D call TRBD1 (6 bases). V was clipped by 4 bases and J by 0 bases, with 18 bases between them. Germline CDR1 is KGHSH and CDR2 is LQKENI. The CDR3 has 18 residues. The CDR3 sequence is CASSQYRVGGTTNEKLFF. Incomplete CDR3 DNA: TGTGCCAGCTCACAATACAGGGTCGGAGGGACAACTAATGAAAAA.

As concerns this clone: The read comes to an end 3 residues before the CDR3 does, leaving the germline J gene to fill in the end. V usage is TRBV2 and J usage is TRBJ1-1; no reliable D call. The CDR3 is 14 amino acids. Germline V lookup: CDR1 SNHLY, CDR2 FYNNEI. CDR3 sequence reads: CASSVDSEGGKAFF. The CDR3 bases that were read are TGTGCCAGCAGTGTCGATTCGGAGGGCGGGAAA.

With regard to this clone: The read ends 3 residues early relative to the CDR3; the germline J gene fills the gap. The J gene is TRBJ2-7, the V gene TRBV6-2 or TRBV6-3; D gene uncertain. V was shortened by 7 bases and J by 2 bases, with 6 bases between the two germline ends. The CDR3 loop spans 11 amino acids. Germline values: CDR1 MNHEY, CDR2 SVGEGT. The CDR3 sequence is CASTAAYEQYF. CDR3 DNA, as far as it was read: TGTGCCAGCACGGCGGCCTACGAG.

The sequenced part of the CDR3 DNA is TGTGCCAGCAGCTTGATGTCGTCCGGGGAG. Protein: CASSLMSSGE. The whole CDR3 is CASSLMSSGELFF. The chain joins TRBV5-6 to TRBJ2-2; D unresolved. The read ends 3 residues early relative to the CDR3; the germline J gene fills the gap. Germline V gene lookup returns CDR1 SGHDT and CDR2 YYEEEE. This CDR3 is built from 13 residues. Trimming removed 1 base at V and 6 bases at J, with 7 bases between.

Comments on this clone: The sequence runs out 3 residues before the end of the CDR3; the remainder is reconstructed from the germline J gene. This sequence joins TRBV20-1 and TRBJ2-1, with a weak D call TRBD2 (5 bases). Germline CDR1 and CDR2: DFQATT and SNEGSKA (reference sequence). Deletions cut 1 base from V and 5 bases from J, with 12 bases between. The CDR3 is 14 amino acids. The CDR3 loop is CSARGSLANNEQFF. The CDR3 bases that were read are TGCAGTGCTAGAGGGAGCCTAGCTAACAATGAG.

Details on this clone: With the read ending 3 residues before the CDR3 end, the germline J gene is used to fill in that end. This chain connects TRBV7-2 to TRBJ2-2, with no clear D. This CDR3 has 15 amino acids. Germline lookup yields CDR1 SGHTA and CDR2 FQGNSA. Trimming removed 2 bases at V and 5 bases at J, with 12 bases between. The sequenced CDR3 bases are TGTGCCAGCAGCTTAAGGGCGCGAGAAACCGGGGAG. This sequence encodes CASSLRARETGE. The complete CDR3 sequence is CASSLRARETGELFF. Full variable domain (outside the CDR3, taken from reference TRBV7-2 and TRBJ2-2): GAGVSQSPSNKVTEKGKDVELRCDPISGHTALYWYRQSLGQGLEFLIYFQGNSAPDKSGLPSDRFSAERTGGSVSTLTIQRTQQEDSAVYLCASSLRARETGELFFGEGSRLTVL.